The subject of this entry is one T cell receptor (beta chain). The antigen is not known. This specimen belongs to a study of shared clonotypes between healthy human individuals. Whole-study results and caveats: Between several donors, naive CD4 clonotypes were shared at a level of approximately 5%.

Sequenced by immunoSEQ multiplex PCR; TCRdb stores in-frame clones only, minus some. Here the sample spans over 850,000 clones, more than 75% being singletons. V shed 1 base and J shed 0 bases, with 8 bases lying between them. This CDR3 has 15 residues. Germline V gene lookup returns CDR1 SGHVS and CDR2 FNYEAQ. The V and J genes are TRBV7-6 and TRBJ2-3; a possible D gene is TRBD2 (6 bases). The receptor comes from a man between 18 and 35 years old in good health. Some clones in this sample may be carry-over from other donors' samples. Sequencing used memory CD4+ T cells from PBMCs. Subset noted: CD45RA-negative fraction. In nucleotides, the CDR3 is TGTGCCAGCAGCTTAGAGGCGGGAAGCACAGATACGCAGTATTTT. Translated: CASSLEAGSTDTQYF.